This record concerns one TCR beta chain sequence. V was clipped by 2 bases and J by 7 bases; unmatched bases: 6. There are 14 residues in the CDR3. Germline V lookup: CDR1 SGHNT, CDR2 YENEEA. This record belongs to a study of blood T cell repertoires in COVID-19. Overall study context: Collection of acute and convalescent COVID-19 samples took place in the United States, Italy and Spain. PBMCs, B-cell-depleted T cells, or T cells were the source of the cDNA or gDNA that made up the material.

The protocol was immunoSEQ multiplex PCR, while the TCRdb copy is restricted to in-frame clones and leaves out a portion. Of roughly 250,000 clones in the sample, roughly 86% were seen once. This TCR came from a man aged 50 or older with acute or convalescent COVID-19. The rearrangement joins TRBV11-3 to TRBJ1-2, with 8 bases that match TRBD1. Source material: peripheral blood. In DNA form, the CDR3 reads TGTGCCAGCAGCTTACTAGGACAGGGTTCTGGCTACACCTTC. Its protein product is CASSLLGQGSGYTF.